These 21 T cell receptor beta chains were sequenced from one sample in a study of blood T cell repertoires in COVID-19. Profiled with immunoSEQ multiplex PCR; TCRdb holds only in-frame clones, not every one. This table has approximately 170,000 clones, around four fifths appearing once. Sequences were obtained from peripheral blood. The receptors were sampled from a woman older than 75 with COVID-19, enrolled during active disease.

The chain links TRBV29-1 to TRBJ2-1; tentative D call: TRBD2 (6 bases). The V end was cut by 5 bases, the J end by 2 bases, with 13 bases between. CDR3 length equals 14 residues. Looked up from germline, CDR1 is SQVTM and CDR2 is ANQGSEA. The CDR3 DNA is TGCAGCGTTTCTCAGCGGGTTACCTACAATGAGCAGTTCTTC. Translation: CSVSQRVTYNEQFF.

The chain uses TRBV21-1 and TRBJ1-6. TRBV21-1 is annotated as a pseudogene. This CDR3 is built from 13 residues. The CDR3 region is CASTRGSNSPLHF. In DNA form, the CDR3 reads TGTGCCAGCACCCGCGGAAGTAATTCACCCCTCCACTTT.

The chain recombines TRBV9 with TRBJ2-5; D ambiguous. This CDR3 has 15 amino acids. Germline V CDR1 and CDR2: SGDLS, YYNGEE. V gave up 0 bases and J gave up 7 bases, with 16 bases separating them. CDR3 region: CASSVGFITDLTQYF. CDR3 bases: TGTGCCAGCAGCGTAGGTTTTATCACTGATCTGACCCAGTACTTC.

In the case of this clone: This sample also contains other DNA sequences that code for the same CDR3. The rearrangement uses TRBV7-9 and TRBJ1-2; 10 bases align to TRBD1. Germline-derived CDR1 and CDR2 are SEHNR and FQNEAQ (reference sequence). V dropped 5 bases and J dropped 3; count of bases not matched to a gene: 3. The CDR3 extends over 14 amino acids. CDR3 in DNA: TGTGCCAGCAGCCGCGGACAGGGGGACTATGGCTACACCTTC. Protein: CASSRGQGDYGYTF.

With regard to this clone: At the DNA level, this CDR3 is encoded by other sequences in the same sample as well. The genes are TRBV6-5 and TRBJ1-5; D is unresolved. CDR3 length: 12 amino acids. The V end lost 6 bases, the J end lost 2 bases, and 5 bases lay between the germline ends. Looked up from germline, CDR1 is MNHEY and CDR2 is SVGAGI. The CDR3 spells CASRSGNQPQHF. In nucleotides, the CDR3 is TGTGCCAGCAGGTCTGGCAATCAGCCCCAGCATTTT.

The chain combines TRBV11-2 with TRBJ2-7; D gene unclear. Looked up from germline, CDR1 is SGHAT and CDR2 is FQNNGV. This CDR3 is 15 amino acids long. The V end was cut by 3 bases, the J end by 0 bases, with 12 bases between. The CDR3 nucleotides are TGTGCCAGCAGCTTCCAGCGTTTAAGCTCCTACGAGCAGTACTTC. Its protein is CASSFQRLSSYEQYF.

Concerning this clone itself: The junction departs from germline at one end; a sequencing error may be responsible. The chain is built from TRBV19 and TRBJ2-2; 10 nucleotides agree with TRBD1. The germline gives CDR1 LNHDA, CDR2 SQIVND (reference sequence). The CDR3 extends over 15 amino acids. CDR3 region: CASSGDRGNIGELFF. The CDR3 coding sequence is TGTGCCAGTAGTGGGGACAGGGGAAACATCGGGGAGCTGTTTTTT.

The gene calls are TRBV3-1 (or the pseudogene TRBV3-2) and TRBJ1-4; 7 bases align to TRBD1. J lost 0 bases, V lost 4 bases, and 8 bases had no gene match. This CDR3 has 17 residues. Looked up from germline, CDR1 is LGHDT and CDR2 is YNNKEL (reference sequence). CDR3 DNA sequence: TGTGCCAGCAGCCCTCTCCAGGGGGTTGCAACTAATGAAAAACTGTTTTTT. Its translation is CASSPLQGVATNEKLFF.

This sequence joins TRBV2 and TRBJ1-2; D is unresolved. Germline V gene data show CDR1 as SNHLY and CDR2 as FYNNEI. This CDR3 comprises 12 residues. The germline V and J ends were trimmed by 1 base and 5 bases, with 5 bases remaining between them. The CDR3 bases are TGTGCCAGCAGTGAAGGGCAGTATGGCTACACCTTC. This gives the protein CASSEGQYGYTF. Together with reference TRBV2 and TRBJ1-2, the CDR3 gives the full variable domain: EPEVTQTPSHQVTQMGQEVILRCVPISNHLYFYWYRQILGQKVEFLVSFYNNEISEKSEIFDDQFSVERPDGSNFTLKIRSTKLEDSAMYFCASSEGQYGYTFGSGTRLTVV.

V is TRBV29-1 and J is TRBJ1-3; D unclear. The germline V and J ends were trimmed by 7 bases and 4 bases, with 8 bases remaining between them. The germline V gene encodes CDR1 SQVTM and CDR2 ANQGSEA. The CDR3 consists of 11 residues. The CDR3 spells CSGQKGNTIYF. DNA of the CDR3: TGCAGCGGGCAAAAAGGAAACACCATATATTTT.

This chain connects TRBV3-1 (or the pseudogene TRBV3-2) to TRBJ2-1; TRBD2 matches at 8 bases. The CDR3 totals 17 residues. The germline V gene encodes CDR1 LGHDT and CDR2 YNNKEL (reference sequence). The junction had 12 bases not matched to a gene; V was cut back by 1 base and J by 7 bases. DNA for the CDR3: TGTGCCAGCAGCCAAGTCCCAGCGGGAGTGTCTGGAAATGAGCAGTTCTTC. Translation: CASSQVPAGVSGNEQFF.

V is TRBV7-2 and J is TRBJ1-2; D gene unclear. The CDR3 runs 15 residues. Between the trimmed V and J ends, which lost 1 base and 2 bases, there was a span of 11 bases. Germline assignment: CDR1 SGHTA and CDR2 FQGNSA. The CDR3, as DNA: TGTGCCAGCAGCTTAGTCTCAGCGGGGAACTATGGCTACACCTTC. Its translation: CASSLVSAGNYGYTF.

The rearrangement uses TRBV19 and TRBJ2-3; D unclear. Per germline, CDR1 LNHDA and CDR2 SQIVND (reference sequence). This CDR3 contains 13 residues. V was clipped by 7 bases and J by 0 bases, with 8 bases between them. The CDR3 coding sequence is TGTGCCAGTACCCCCACTAGCACAGATACGCAGTATTTT. This translates into CASTPTSTDTQYF.

CDR3 DNA: TGTGCCACCAGCTCGGGACTAGCGGGGGGCACAGATACGCAGTATTTT. It is translated as CATSSGLAGGTDTQYF. J is TRBJ2-3 and V is TRBV15, with 14 bases that match TRBD2. Unmatched junction bases numbered 2, after V lost 5 bases and J lost 1 base. This CDR3 contains 16 residues. Per germline, CDR1 LNHNV and CDR2 YYDKDF (reference sequence).

The chain uses TRBV5-6 and TRBJ2-1; possible D gene TRBD2, 5 bases. Germline lookup yields CDR1 SGHDT and CDR2 YYEEEE. The CDR3 runs to 15 residues. V lost 2 bases, J lost 2 bases, and 11 bases lay in between. CDR3 residues: CASSLSGNAYNEQFF. The CDR3 DNA sequence: TGTGCCAGCAGCTTAAGCGGAAACGCCTACAATGAGCAGTTCTTC. Complete variable domain (other parts from reference TRBV5-6 and TRBJ2-1): DAGVTQSPTHLIKTRGQQVTLRCSPKSGHDTVSWYQQALGQGPQFIFQYYEEEERQRGNFPDRFSGHQFPNYSSELNVNALLLGDSALYLCASSLSGNAYNEQFFGPGTRLTVL.

This chain connects TRBV10-3 to TRBJ2-6; 8 positions agree with TRBD1. Per germline, CDR1 ENHRY and CDR2 SYGVKD. The trim removed 9 bases at V and 3 bases at J, leaving 10 bases unmatched. CDR3 length: 16 amino acids. The CDR3 sequence is CAIMGQELIGANVLTF. Written as DNA, the CDR3 is TGTGCCATTATGGGACAGGAATTGATTGGGGCCAACGTCCTGACTTTC.

V usage is TRBV28 and J usage is TRBJ1-6, with unresolved D. The V gene's germline CDR1 is MDHEN and CDR2 SYDVKM. V was pared by 6 bases and J by 8 bases, with 17 bases between. This CDR3 is 15 amino acids long. As DNA, the CDR3 is TGTGCCAGCAGGGACCTTCGGCGGGGTGATTCACCCCTCCACTTT. Translating it yields CASRDLRRGDSPLHF.

This chain joins TRBV5-1 and TRBJ2-7; a possible D gene is TRBD2 (5 bases). Trimming left V 0 bases short and J 4 bases short, with 11 bases between. CDR1 and CDR2 (germline): SGHRS, YFSETQ. The CDR3 sequence is 14 residues long. The CDR3 nucleotides are TGCGCCAGCAGCTTGGGGACTGGTCGGTACGAGCAGTACTTC. Its translation: CASSLGTGRYEQYF.

The chain links TRBV2 to TRBJ1-4; possible D gene TRBD1, 6 bases. This CDR3 comprises 14 residues. Germline CDR1 is SNHLY and CDR2 is FYNNEI. V was shortened by 7 bases and J by 8 bases, with 17 bases between the two germline ends. CDR3 DNA sequence: TGTGCCAGCAACTTTAACAGGGTAGGAGAAAAACTGTTTTTT. Translation gives CASNFNRVGEKLFF.

A remark on this clone: This sample includes further DNA sequences coding for the same CDR3. The genes are TRBV3-1 (or the pseudogene TRBV3-2) and TRBJ1-1; D gene unclear. From germline, CDR1 is LGHDT and CDR2 YNNKEL (reference sequence). This CDR3 is built from 13 residues. The V end was cut by 1 base, the J end by 5 bases, with 8 bases between. CDR3 region: CASSQGGLTEAFF. The CDR3 region has the DNA TGTGCCAGCAGCCAAGGAGGGTTAACTGAAGCTTTCTTT.

In its sample, this clone ranks as medium-sized. The chain has TRBV19 and TRBJ1-6; D ambiguous. The CDR3 sequence is 16 residues long. The V gene's germline CDR1 is LNHDA and CDR2 SQIVND (reference sequence). The ends were cut back, 3 bases at V and 6 bases at J, with 15 bases in the middle. CDR3 sequence reads: CASSISAGYGNSPLHF. CDR3 in DNA: TGTGCCAGTAGTATTTCCGCCGGGTATGGTAATTCACCCCTCCACTTT.